Only one count was recorded for the clone carrying this T cell receptor (beta chain). The sample comes from a study of blood T cell repertoires in COVID-19. In the source study's methods: Estimated nucleated cell counts came from reference gene primer amplification. Libraries were prepared by immunoSEQ multiplex PCR; TCRdb keeps only in-frame clonotypes and omits some of them. V, J and clone size are those of that table, while D and trimming were read from the DNA. Of some 140,000 clones in the sample, roughly nine tenths are singletons; the top ten hold around 0.55%. The CDR3 has 18 amino acids. The chain combines TRBV1 with TRBJ2-1; the table assigns TRBD2, which was not confirmed against the DNA. TRBV1 is a listed pseudogene. The sequenced sample consisted of peripheral blood. The sequence was obtained from a man aged 45-65 years with acute or convalescent COVID-19. CDR3 coding DNA: TGCACCAGCAGCCAAGGTGGTAGCGGGGACCCTCCCTACAATGAGCAGTTCTTC. It codes for CTSSQGGSGDPPYNEQFF.